Shown below are 3 T cell receptor beta chains from a single sample sequenced in a study of T-cell memory formation after mild COVID-19. From the 5' RACE reads, TCRdb called clonotypes with MiXCR, one entry per CDR3 protein. This repertoire shows about 560,000 distinct CDR3 sequences, about 20% found once; its top ten account for approximately 8.4%. The specimen was PBMCs or a T cell subset sorted from them (not recorded which). The source of these receptors is an adult woman who had mild COVID-19 (a few samples of this study predate the infection). Cell type and time point are not known.

The rearrangement uses TRBV3-1 and TRBJ1-2; D unclear. The CDR3 is made up of 12 amino acids. The germline V gene has CDR1 LGHDT and CDR2 YNNKEL (reference sequence). Trimming took 2 bases from V and 3 from J, leaving 4 bases between them. CDR3 nucleotides: TGTGCCAGCAGCCAAACATACTATGGCTACACCTTC. It specifies CASSQTYYGYTF. Supplemented by reference TRBV3-1 and TRBJ1-2, the full variable domain reads DTAVSQTPKYLVTQMGNDKSIKCEQNLGHDTMYWYKQDSKKFLKIMFSYNNKELIINETVPNRFSPKSPDKAHLNLHINSLELGDSAVYFCASSQTYYGYTFGSGTRLTVV.

This clonotype was counted a few times. J is TRBJ2-7 and V is TRBV12-3 or TRBV12-4; 11 nucleotides agree with TRBD2. The CDR3 extends over 16 amino acids. With 7 bases clipped from V and 3 bases from J, the junction kept 11 bases outside the gene matches. CDR3 nucleotide sequence: TGTGCCAGCACGCCTGGGGGGGGACTAGCGGTCTACGAGCAGTACTTC. Its translation is CASTPGGGLAVYEQYF.

This clonotype was observed a handful of times. The chain combines TRBV10-3 with TRBJ1-6, with D perhaps TRBD1 (5 bases). The CDR3 loop spans 14 amino acids. The ends were cut back, 3 bases at V and 5 bases at J, with 8 bases in the middle. The germline gives CDR1 ENHRY, CDR2 SYGVKD. CDR3: CAISEQEHNSPLHF. In nucleotides, the CDR3 is TGTGCCATCAGTGAACAGGAACATAATTCACCCCTCCACTTT.